The 7 T cell receptor beta chains in this list originate from one sample, sequenced in a study of T-cell memory formation after mild COVID-19 (dated by TCRdb to about 2021). Receptors were amplified or captured by 5' RACE. The sample was run on an Illumina NovaSeq 6000. TCRdb handled the public reads itself, with Q25 trimming in fastp and clone calling in MiXCR, and kept productive beta chains. Entries are consolidated by CDR3 protein sequence, retaining the most common genes and DNA. For this sample there are some 350,000 distinct CDR3 sequences; roughly 15% appear just once. The ten largest clones capture 20% to 25% of the sample. Sample: PBMCs or a T cell subset sorted from them (not recorded which). The receptors were gathered from a man between 18 and 29 years old who had mild COVID-19 (a few samples of this study predate the infection). The sample titles of this study are shuffled in the database, so cell type and time point are left out; the donor was told from shared clones.

The sample holds a few counts of this clonotype. The chain recombines TRBV5-1 with TRBJ2-2; D is unresolved. Germline values: CDR1 SGHRS, CDR2 YFSETQ. This CDR3 region has 12 residues. Trimming left V 3 bases short and J 7 bases short, with 7 bases between. The CDR3 nucleotides read TGCGCCAGCAGCTGGTTGAGCGGGGAGCTGTTTTTT. This sequence encodes CASSWLSGELFF.

The genes are TRBV25-1 and TRBJ1-2; TRBD1 matches 10 bases. The germline V gene has CDR1 MGHDK and CDR2 SYGVNS. V shed 3 bases and J 4 bases; nucleotides not matched to a gene: 8. The CDR3 has 16 amino acids. This chain's CDR3 is CASSDPGTGAAYGYTF. In nucleotides, the CDR3 is TGTGCCAGCAGTGACCCTGGGACAGGGGCCGCCTATGGCTACACCTTC.

The gene calls are TRBV7-9 and TRBJ2-4, with D possibly being TRBD1 or TRBD2 (6 bases each). Trimming removed 1 base at V and 8 bases at J, with 18 bases between. This CDR3 spans 16 amino acids. CDR1 and CDR2 from the germline V gene are SEHNR and FQNEAQ (reference sequence). The CDR3: CASSLESRGGLDIQYF. The DNA of the CDR3 is TGTGCCAGCAGCTTAGAGTCCAGGGGAGGTTTGGACATTCAGTACTTC.

In its sample, this clonotype was seen many times. The chain employs TRBV12-3 or TRBV12-4 and TRBJ2-3; the D is unclear. The ends were cut back, 3 bases at V and 2 bases at J, with 3 bases in the middle. The CDR3 length is 12 residues. The CDR3 is CASSFPTDTQYF. CDR3 sequence (DNA): TGTGCCAGCAGTTTTCCCACAGATACGCAGTATTTT.

The J gene is TRBJ2-1, the V gene TRBV4-2; D remains ambiguous. The CDR3 loop spans 15 amino acids. CDR1 LGHNA and CDR2 YNFKEQ come from the germline V gene. Trimming pared 4 bases from V and 7 bases from J, leaving 17 bases between. The CDR3 sequence is CASSPGRTEPNEQFF. The CDR3 DNA follows: TGTGCCAGCAGCCCCGGACGGACGGAACCGAATGAGCAGTTCTTC.

The chain links TRBV6-1 to TRBJ1-5; D ambiguous. Deletions cut 2 bases from V and 7 bases from J, with 3 bases between. The CDR3 is 11 residues long. From germline, CDR1 is MNHNS and CDR2 SASEGT. CDR3 sequence reads: CASSELQPQHF. The CDR3 coding sequence is TGTGCCAGCAGTGAACTCCAGCCCCAGCATTTT.

The chain uses TRBV7-3 and TRBJ2-1, with 9 bases matching TRBD2. Germline trimming cut 5 bases from V and 9 bases from J; bases unmatched to any gene: 11. The CDR3 loop spans 15 amino acids. The germline V gene has CDR1 SGHTA and CDR2 FQGTGA. The CDR3 here is CASSLQGGGAVEQFF. CDR3 DNA: TGTGCCAGCAGCCTACAAGGCGGGGGGGCCGTTGAGCAGTTCTTC.